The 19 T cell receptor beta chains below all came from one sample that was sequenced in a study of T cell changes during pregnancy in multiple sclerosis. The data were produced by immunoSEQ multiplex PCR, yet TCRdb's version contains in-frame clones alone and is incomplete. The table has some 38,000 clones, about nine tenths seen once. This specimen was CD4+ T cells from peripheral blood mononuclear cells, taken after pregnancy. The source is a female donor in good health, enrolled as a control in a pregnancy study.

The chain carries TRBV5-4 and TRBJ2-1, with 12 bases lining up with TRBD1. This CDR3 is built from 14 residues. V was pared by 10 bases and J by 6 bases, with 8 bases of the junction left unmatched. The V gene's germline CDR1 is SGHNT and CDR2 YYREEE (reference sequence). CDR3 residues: CASGTGGKGNEQFF. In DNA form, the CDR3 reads TGTGCCTCTGGGACAGGGGGCAAAGGCAATGAGCAGTTCTTC.

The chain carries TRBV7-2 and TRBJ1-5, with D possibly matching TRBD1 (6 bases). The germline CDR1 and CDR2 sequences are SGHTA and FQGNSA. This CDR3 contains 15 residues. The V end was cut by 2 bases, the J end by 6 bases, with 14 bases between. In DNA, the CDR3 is TGTGCCAGCAGCTTATACGGCCAGGGGCGTCAGCCCCAGCATTTT. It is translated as CASSLYGQGRQPQHF.

CDR3 sequence (DNA): TGTGCCGCAAGGGGGCGTAACCAAGAGACCCAGTACTTC. Amino acid sequence: CAARGRNQETQYF. The chain links TRBV7-9 to TRBJ2-5; 7 bases fit TRBD1. The CDR3 extends over 13 amino acids. From germline, CDR1 is SEHNR and CDR2 FQNEAQ (reference sequence). V was clipped by 11 bases and J by 0 bases; unmatched bases: 6.

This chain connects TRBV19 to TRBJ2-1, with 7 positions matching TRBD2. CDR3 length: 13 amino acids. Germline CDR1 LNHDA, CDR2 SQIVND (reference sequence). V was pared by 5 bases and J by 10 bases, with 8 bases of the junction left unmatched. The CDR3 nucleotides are TGTGCCAGTAGTGCGGGGGAGTGGCGCGAGCAGTTCTTC. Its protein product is CASSAGEWREQFF.

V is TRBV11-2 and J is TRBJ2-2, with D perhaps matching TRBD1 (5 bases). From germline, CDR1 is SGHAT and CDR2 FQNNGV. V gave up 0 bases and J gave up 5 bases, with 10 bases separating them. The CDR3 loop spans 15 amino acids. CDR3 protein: CASSLDPRDTGELFF. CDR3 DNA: TGTGCCAGCAGCTTAGATCCCAGGGATACCGGGGAGCTGTTTTTT.

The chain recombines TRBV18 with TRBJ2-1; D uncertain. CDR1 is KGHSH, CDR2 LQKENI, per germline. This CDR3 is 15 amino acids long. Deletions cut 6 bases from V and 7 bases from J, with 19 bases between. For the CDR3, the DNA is TGTGCCAGCTCCCCTGCCTCCCAGCGATCGAATGAGCAGTTCTTC. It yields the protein CASSPASQRSNEQFF.

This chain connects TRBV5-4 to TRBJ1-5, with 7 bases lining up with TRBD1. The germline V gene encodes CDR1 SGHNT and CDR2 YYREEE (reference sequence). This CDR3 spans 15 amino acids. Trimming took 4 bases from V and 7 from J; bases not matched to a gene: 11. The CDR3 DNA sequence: TGTGCCAGCAGCCAAGATGGGACAGAGGGACAGCCCCAGCATTTT. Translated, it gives CASSQDGTEGQPQHF.

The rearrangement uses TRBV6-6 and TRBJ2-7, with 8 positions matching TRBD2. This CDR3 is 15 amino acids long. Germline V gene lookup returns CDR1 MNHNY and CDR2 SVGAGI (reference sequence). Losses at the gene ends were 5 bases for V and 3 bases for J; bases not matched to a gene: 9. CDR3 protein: CASSPGTGGNYEQYF. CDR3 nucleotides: TGTGCCAGCAGTCCAGGAACGGGGGGGAACTACGAGCAGTACTTC.

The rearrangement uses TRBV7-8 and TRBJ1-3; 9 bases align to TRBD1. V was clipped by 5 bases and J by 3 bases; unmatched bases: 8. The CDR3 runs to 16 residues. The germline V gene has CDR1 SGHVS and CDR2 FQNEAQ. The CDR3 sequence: CASSTRQGESGNTIYF. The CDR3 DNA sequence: TGTGCCAGCAGCACGCGACAGGGGGAGAGTGGAAACACCATATATTTT.

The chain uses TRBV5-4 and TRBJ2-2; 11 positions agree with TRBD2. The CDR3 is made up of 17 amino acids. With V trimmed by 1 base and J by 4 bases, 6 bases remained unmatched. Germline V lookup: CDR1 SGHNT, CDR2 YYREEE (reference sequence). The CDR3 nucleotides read TGTGCCAGCAGCTTGTGGCTAGCGGGAGGAGTCACCGGGGAGCTGTTTTTT. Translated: CASSLWLAGGVTGELFF.

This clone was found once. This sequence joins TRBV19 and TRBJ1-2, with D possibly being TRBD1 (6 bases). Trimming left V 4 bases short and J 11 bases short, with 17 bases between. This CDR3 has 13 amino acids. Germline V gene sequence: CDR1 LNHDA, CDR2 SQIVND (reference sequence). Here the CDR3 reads CASSTGTLLGYTF. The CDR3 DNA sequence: TGTGCCAGTAGTACCGGGACACTGCTCGGGTACACCTTC.

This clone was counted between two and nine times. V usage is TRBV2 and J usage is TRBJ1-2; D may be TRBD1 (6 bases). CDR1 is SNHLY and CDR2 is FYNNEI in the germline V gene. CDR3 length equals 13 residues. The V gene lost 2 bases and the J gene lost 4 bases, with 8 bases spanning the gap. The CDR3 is CASSETGTYGYTF. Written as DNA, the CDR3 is TGTGCCAGCAGTGAAACAGGGACCTATGGCTACACCTTC.

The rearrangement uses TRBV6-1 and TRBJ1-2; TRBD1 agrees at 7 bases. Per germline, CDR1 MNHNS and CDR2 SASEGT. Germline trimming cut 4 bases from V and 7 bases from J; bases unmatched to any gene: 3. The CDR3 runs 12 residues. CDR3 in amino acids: CASSGQGVGYTF. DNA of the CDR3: TGTGCCAGCAGTGGGCAGGGGGTTGGCTACACCTTC.

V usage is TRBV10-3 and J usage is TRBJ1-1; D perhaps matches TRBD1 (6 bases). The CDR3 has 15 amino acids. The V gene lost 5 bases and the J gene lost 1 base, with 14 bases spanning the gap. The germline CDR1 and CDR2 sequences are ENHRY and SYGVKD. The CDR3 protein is CAISIDTGKNTEAFF. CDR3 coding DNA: TGTGCCATCAGTATCGATACAGGGAAGAACACTGAAGCTTTCTTT.

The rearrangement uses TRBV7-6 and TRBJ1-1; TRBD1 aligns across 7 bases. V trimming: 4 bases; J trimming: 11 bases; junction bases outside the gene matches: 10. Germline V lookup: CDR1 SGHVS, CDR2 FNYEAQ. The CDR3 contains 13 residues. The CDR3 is CASSSSGTEAAFF. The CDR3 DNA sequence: TGTGCCAGCAGCTCCTCCGGGACAGAGGCCGCTTTCTTT.

Here the CDR3 reads CATSRDIDSQETQYF. As DNA, the CDR3 is TGTGCCACCAGCAGAGATATTGACAGCCAAGAGACCCAGTACTTC. This chain uses TRBV15 with TRBJ2-5, with D perhaps TRBD1 (5 bases). CDR1 LNHNV and CDR2 YYDKDF come from the germline V gene (reference sequence). The CDR3 length is 15 residues. V dropped 0 bases and J dropped 1 base, with 9 bases sitting between them. Full variable domain (missing parts from reference TRBV15 and TRBJ2-5): DAMVIQNPRYQVTQFGKPVTLSCSQTLNHNVMYWYQQKSSQAPKLLFHYYDKDFNNEADTPDNFQSRRPNTSFCFLDIRSPGLGDTAMYLCATSRDIDSQETQYFGPGTRLLVL.

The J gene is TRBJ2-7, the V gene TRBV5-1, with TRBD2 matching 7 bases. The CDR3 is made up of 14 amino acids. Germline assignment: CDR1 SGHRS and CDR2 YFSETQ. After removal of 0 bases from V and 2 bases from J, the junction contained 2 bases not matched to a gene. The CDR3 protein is CASSLGGGPYEQYF. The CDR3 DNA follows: TGCGCCAGCAGCTTGGGGGGAGGGCCCTACGAGCAGTACTTC.

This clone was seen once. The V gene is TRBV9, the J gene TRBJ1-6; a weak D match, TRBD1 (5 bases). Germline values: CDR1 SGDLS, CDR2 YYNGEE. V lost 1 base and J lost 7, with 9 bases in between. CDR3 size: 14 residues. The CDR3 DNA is TGTGCCAGCAGCGTACAGGGAAAGAATTCACCCCTCCACTTT. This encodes CASSVQGKNSPLHF.

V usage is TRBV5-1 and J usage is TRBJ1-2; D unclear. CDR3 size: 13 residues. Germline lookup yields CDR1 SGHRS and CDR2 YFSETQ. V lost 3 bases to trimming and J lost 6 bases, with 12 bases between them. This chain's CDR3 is CASSSDPQDGYTF. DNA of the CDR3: TGCGCCAGCAGCTCCGACCCCCAGGATGGCTACACCTTC.